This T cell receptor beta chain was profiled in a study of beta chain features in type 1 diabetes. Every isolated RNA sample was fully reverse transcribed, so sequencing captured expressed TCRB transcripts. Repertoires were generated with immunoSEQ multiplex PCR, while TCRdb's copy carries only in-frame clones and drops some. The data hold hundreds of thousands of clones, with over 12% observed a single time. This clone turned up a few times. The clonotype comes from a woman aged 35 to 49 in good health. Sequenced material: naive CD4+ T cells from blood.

The CDR3 nucleotides are TGTGCCAGCAGTGAAGGACTGGGGGGGTTGTACAATGAGCAGTTCTTC. This sequence encodes CASSEGLGGLYNEQFF. The genes are TRBV6-1 and TRBJ2-1; 7 bases are a match to TRBD2. With 1 base clipped from V and 4 bases from J, the junction kept 7 bases outside the gene matches. The CDR3 loop spans 16 amino acids. Germline V gene sequence: CDR1 MNHNS, CDR2 SASEGT.